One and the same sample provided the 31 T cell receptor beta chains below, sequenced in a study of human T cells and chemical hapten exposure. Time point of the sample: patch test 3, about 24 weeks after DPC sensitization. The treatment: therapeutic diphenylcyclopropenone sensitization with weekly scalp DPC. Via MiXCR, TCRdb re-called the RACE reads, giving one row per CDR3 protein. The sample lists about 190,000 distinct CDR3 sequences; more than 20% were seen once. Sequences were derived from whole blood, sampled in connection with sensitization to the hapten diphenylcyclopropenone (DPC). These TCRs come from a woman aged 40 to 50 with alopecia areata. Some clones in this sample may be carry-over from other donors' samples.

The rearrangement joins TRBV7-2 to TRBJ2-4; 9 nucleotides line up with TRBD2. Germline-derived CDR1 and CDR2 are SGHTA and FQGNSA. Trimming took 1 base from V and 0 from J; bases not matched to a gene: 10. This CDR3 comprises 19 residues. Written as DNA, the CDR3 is TGTGCCAGCAGCTTAGACGCTAGCGGGACGGGGTTAGCCAAAAACATTCAGTACTTC. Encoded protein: CASSLDASGTGLAKNIQYF.

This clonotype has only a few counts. The CDR3 loop is CSGGQGASEQYF. DNA for the CDR3: TGCAGCGGGGGACAGGGGGCGAGCGAGCAGTACTTC. The chain combines TRBV29-1 with TRBJ2-7; the match to TRBD1 covers 12 bases. The CDR3 is 12 amino acids. Per germline, CDR1 SQVTM and CDR2 ANQGSEA. V was clipped by 7 bases and J by 6 bases; unmatched bases: 4.

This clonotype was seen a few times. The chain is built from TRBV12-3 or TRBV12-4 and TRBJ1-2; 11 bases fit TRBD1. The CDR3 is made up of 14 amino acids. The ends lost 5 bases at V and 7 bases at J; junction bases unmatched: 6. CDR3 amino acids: CASSLRDRGSGYTF. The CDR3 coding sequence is TGTGCCAGCAGTCTCCGGGACAGGGGGTCTGGCTACACCTTC.

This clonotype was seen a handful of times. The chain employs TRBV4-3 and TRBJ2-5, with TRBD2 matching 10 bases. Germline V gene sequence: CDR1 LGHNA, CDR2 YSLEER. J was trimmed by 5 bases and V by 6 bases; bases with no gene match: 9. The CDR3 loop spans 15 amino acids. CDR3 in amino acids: CASRAGGVGGETQYF. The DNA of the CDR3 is TGCGCCAGCAGAGCGGGAGGGGTTGGAGGCGAGACCCAGTACTTC.

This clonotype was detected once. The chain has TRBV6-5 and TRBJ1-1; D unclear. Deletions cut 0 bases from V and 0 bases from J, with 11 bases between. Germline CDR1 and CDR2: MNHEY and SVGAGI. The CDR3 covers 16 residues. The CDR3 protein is CASSYSRGSMNTEAFF. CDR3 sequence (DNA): TGTGCCAGCAGTTACTCGAGAGGCAGCATGAACACTGAAGCTTTCTTT.

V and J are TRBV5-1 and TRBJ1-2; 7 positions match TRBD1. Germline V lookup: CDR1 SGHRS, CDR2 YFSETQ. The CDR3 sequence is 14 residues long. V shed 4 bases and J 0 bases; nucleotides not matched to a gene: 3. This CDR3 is CASSAGTANYGYTF. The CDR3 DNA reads TGCGCCAGCAGCGCCGGGACAGCTAACTATGGCTACACCTTC.

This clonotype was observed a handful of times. CDR3 sequence (DNA): TGTGCCAGCAGTTACTCGACTAGCGGGAGGGCCCGGGGCGAGCAGTACTTC. Translating gives CASSYSTSGRARGEQYF. The chain combines TRBV6-5 with TRBJ2-7; 14 nucleotides agree with TRBD2. The germline CDR1 and CDR2 sequences are MNHEY and SVGAGI. V lost 0 bases, J lost 6 bases, and 7 bases stayed unmatched. This CDR3 spans 17 amino acids.

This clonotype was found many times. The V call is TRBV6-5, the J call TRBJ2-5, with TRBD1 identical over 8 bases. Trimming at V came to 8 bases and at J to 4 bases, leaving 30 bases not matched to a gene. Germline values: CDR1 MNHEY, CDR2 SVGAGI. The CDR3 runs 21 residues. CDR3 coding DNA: TGTGCCAGCGTTTATACCAGACAGGGGAAATCGGGATTAGGATGCCGAGAGACCCAGTACTTC. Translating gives CASVYTRQGKSGLGCRETQYF.

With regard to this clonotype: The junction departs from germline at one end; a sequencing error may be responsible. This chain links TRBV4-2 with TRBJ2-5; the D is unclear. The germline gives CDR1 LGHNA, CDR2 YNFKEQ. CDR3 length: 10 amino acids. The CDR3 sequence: CASGQETQYF. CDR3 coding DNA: TGTGCCAGCGGCCAAGAGACCCAGTACTTC.

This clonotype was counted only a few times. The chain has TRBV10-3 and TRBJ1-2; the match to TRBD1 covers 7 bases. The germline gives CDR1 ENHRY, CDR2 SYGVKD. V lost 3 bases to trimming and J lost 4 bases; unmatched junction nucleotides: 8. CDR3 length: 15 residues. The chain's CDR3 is CAISESAGGAYGYTF. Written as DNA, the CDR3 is TGTGCCATCAGTGAATCGGCAGGGGGGGCCTATGGCTACACCTTC.

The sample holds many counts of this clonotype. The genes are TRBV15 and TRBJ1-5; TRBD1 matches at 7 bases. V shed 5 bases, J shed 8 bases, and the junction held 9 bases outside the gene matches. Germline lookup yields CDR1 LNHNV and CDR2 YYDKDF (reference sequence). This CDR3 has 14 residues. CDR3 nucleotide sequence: TGTGCCACCAGCTGGAGACAGGGTGTCGAGCCCCAGCATTTT. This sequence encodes CATSWRQGVEPQHF. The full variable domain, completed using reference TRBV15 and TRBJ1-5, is DAMVIQNPRYQVTQFGKPVTLSCSQTLNHNVMYWYQQKSSQAPKLLFHYYDKDFNNEADTPDNFQSRRPNTSFCFLDIRSPGLGDTAMYLCATSWRQGVEPQHFGDGTRLSIL.

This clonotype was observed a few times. CDR3 in DNA: TGTGCCAGCAGTAGCCCGGGACAGTCGGTCAACATTCAGTACTTC. This codes for CASSSPGQSVNIQYF. The chain combines TRBV6-2 or TRBV6-3 with TRBJ2-4; 7 bases are a match to TRBD1. Looked up from germline, CDR1 is MNHEY and CDR2 is SVGEGT. J gave up 7 bases and V 5 bases, and 11 bases lay outside the gene matches. The CDR3 consists of 15 residues.

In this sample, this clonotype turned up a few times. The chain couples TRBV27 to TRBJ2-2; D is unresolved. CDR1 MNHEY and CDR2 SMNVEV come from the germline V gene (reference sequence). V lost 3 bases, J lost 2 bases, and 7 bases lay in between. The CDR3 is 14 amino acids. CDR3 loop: CASSFGVNTGELFF. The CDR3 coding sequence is TGTGCCAGCAGTTTTGGGGTTAACACCGGGGAGCTGTTTTTT.

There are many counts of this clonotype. CDR3 sequence reads: CSVATAGSYEQYF. The CDR3 DNA follows: TGCAGCGTTGCCACGGCTGGGTCCTACGAGCAGTACTTC. The chain combines TRBV29-1 with TRBJ2-7; D gene uncertain. V gave up 4 bases and J gave up 1 base, with 11 bases separating them. This CDR3 has 13 amino acids. The germline V gene has CDR1 SQVTM and CDR2 ANQGSEA.

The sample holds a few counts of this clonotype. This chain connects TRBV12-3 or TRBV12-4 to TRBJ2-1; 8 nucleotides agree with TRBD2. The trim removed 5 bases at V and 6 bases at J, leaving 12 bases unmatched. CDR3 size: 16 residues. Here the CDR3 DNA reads TGTGCCAGCAGTGAACCCCGACTAGCGCTAAGCAATGAGCAGTTCTTC. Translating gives CASSEPRLALSNEQFF.

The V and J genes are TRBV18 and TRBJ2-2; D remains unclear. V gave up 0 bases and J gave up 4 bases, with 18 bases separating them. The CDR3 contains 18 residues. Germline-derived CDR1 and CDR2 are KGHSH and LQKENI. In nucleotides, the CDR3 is TGTGCCAGCTCACCACCTCGTAGTGGCTCACCAGGCACCGGGGAGCTGTTTTTT. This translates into CASSPPRSGSPGTGELFF.

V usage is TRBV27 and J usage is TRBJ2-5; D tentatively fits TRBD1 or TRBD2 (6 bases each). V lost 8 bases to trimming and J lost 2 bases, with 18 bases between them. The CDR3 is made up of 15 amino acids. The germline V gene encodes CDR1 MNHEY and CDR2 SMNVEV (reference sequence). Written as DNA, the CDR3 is TGTGCCAGCGGGGTCCAGGGGACTCCTCAAGAGACCCAGTACTTC. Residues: CASGVQGTPQETQYF.

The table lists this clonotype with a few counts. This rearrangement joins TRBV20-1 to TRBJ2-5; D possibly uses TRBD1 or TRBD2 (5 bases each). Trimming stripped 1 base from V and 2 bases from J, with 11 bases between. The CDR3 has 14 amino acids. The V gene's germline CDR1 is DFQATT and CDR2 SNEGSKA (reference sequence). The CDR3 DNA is TGCAGTGCTAGAGGTGGGGACGCGCAAGAGACCCAGTACTTC. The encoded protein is CSARGGDAQETQYF.

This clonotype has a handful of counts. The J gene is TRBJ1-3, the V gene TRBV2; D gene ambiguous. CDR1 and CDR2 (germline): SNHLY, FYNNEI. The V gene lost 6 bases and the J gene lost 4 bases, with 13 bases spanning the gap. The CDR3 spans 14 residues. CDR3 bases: TGTGCCAGCAGCAATAAGGGATCCGGAAACACCATATATTTT. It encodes CASSNKGSGNTIYF.

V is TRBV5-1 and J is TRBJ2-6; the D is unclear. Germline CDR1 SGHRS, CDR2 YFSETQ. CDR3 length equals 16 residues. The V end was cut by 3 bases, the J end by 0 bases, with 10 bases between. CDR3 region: CASSSDGVSGANVLTF. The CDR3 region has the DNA TGCGCCAGCAGCTCGGACGGTGTCTCTGGGGCCAACGTCCTGACTTTC.

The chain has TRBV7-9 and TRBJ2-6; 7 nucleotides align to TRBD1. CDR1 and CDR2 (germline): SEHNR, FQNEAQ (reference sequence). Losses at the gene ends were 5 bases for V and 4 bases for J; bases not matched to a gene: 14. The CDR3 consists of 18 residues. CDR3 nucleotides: TGTGCCAGCAGCCCCCCTTGGGGACAGAGGTCCGGGGCCAACGTCCTGACTTTC. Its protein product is CASSPPWGQRSGANVLTF. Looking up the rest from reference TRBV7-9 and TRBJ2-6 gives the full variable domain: DTGVSQNPRHKITKRGQNVTFRCDPISEHNRLYWYRQTLGQGPEFLTYFQNEAQLEKSRLLSDRFSAERPKGSFSTLEIQRTEQGDSAMYLCASSPPWGQRSGANVLTFGAGSRLTVL.

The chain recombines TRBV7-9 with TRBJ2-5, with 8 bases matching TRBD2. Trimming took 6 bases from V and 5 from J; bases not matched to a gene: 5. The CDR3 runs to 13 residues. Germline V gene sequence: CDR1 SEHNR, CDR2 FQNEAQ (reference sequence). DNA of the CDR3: TGTGCCAGCAGTCAATCGGGAGGGGAGACCCAGTACTTC. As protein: CASSQSGGETQYF.

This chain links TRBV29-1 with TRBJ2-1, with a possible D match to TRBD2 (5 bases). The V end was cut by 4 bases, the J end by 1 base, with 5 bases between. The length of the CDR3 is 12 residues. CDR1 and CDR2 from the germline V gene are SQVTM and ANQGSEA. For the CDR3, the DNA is TGCAGCGTTGGGACTTCCTACAATGAGCAGTTCTTC. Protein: CSVGTSYNEQFF.

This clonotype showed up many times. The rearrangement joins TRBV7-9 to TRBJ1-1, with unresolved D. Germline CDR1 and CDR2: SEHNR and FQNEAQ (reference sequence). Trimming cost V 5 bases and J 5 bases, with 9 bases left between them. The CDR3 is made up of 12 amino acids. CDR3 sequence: CASSPAGTEAFF. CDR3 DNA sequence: TGTGCCAGCAGCCCCGCGGGAACTGAAGCTTTCTTT.

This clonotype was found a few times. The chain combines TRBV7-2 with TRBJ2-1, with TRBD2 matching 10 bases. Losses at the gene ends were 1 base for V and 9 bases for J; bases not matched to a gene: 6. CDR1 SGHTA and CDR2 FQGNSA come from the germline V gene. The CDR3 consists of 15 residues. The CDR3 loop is CASSLGLAGATEQFF. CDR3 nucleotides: TGTGCCAGCAGCTTAGGGCTAGCGGGAGCGACTGAGCAGTTCTTC.

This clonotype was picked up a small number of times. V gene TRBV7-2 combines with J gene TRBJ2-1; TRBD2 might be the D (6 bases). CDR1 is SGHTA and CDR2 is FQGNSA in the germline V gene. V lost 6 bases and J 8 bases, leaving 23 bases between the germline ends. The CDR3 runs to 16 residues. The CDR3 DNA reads TGTGCCAGCAGGGGACTCCGGGCGGCTCCCTTCGATGAGCAGTTCTTC. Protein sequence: CASRGLRAAPFDEQFF.

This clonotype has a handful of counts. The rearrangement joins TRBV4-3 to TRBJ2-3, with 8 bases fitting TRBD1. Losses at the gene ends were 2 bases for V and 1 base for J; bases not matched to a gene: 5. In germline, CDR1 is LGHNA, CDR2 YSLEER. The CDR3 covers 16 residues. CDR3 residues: CASSQNSGGGTDTQYF. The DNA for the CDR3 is TGCGCCAGCAGCCAAAACTCAGGGGGCGGCACAGATACGCAGTATTTT.

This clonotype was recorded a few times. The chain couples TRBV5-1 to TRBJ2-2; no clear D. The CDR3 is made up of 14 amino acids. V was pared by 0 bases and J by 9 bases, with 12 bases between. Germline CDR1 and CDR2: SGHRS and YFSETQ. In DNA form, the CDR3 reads TGCGCCAGCAGCTTGGACCATCCTAACCGGGAGCTGTTTTTT. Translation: CASSLDHPNRELFF.

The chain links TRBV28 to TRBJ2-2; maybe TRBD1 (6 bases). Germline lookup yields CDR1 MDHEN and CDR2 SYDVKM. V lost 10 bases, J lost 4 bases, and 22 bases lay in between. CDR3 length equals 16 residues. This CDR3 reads CAIEGISGTPTGELFF. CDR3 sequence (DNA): TGTGCCATCGAGGGGATCTCCGGGACACCCACCGGGGAGCTGTTTTTT.

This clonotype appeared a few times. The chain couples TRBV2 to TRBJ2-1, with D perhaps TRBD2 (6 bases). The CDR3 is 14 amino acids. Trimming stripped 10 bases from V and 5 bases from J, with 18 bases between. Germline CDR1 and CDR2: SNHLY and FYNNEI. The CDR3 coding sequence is TGTGCCACCGGGTGGGGACTGCGGGACAATGAGCAGTTCTTC. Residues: CATGWGLRDNEQFF.

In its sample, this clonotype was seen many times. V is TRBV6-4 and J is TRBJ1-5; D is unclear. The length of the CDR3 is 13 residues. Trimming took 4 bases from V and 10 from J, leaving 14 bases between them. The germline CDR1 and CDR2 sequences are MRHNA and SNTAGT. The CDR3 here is CASSADGFLPQHF. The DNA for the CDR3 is TGTGCCAGCAGTGCCGACGGCTTCCTACCCCAGCATTTT.